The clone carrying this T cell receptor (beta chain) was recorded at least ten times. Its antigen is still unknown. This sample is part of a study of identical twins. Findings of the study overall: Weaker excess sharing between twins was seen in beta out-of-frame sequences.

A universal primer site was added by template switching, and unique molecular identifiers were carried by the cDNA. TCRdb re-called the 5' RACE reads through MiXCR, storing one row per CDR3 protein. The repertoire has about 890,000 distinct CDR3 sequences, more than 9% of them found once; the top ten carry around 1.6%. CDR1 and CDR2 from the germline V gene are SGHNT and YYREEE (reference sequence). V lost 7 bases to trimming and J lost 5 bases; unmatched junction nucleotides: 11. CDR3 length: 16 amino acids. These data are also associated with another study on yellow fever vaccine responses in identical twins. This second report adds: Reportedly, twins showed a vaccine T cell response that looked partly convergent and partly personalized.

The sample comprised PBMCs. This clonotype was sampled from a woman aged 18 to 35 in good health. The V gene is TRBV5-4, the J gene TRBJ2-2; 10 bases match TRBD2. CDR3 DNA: TGTGCCAGCGGCCCGCTAGCGGGAGAGGTTACCGGGGAGCTGTTTTTT. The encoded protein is CASGPLAGEVTGELFF. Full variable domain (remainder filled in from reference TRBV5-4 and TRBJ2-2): ETGVTQSPTHLIKTRGQQVTLRCSSQSGHNTVSWYQQALGQGPQFIFQYYREEENGRGNFPPRFSGLQFPNYSSELNVNALELDDSALYLCASGPLAGEVTGELFFGEGSRLTVL.